These 27 T cell receptor beta chains were sequenced from one sample in a study of human T cells and chemical hapten exposure. Each CDR3 protein is one row after TCRdb ran MiXCR on the 5' RACE reads. The sample records 110,000 or so distinct CDR3 sequences, roughly a fifth being singletons. Total RNA extraction was carried out from unfractionated whole blood. The receptors were sampled from a human donor in good health.

This clonotype was seen only a few times. CDR3 residues: CASSLATTDTQYF. The DNA for the CDR3 is TGTGCCAGCAGTTTAGCGACCACAGATACGCAGTATTTT. This rearrangement joins TRBV12-3 or TRBV12-4 to TRBJ2-3; no clear D gene. The CDR3 consists of 13 residues. The V end was cut by 0 bases, the J end by 2 bases, with 3 bases between.

This clonotype was seen more than once but under ten times. CDR3 DNA sequence: TGTGCCAGCAGTTACTTCAGCGACAACACAGATACGCAGTATTTT. Its translation is CASSYFSDNTDTQYF. V is TRBV6-6 and J is TRBJ2-3; D is undetermined. V was shortened by 1 base and J by 2 bases, with 10 bases between the two germline ends. Germline-derived CDR1 and CDR2 are MNHNY and SVGAGI (reference sequence). The CDR3 has 15 amino acids.

This clonotype was found a few times. The chain is built from TRBV12-3 or TRBV12-4 and TRBJ1-6, with no clear D. Between the trimmed V and J ends, which lost 2 bases and 7 bases, there was a span of 12 bases. The CDR3 is 15 amino acids. The CDR3 DNA is TGTGCCAGCAGTTTATCGGGCGGGGAAAATTCACCCCTCCACTTT. Protein product: CASSLSGGENSPLHF.

The chain employs TRBV12-3 or TRBV12-4 and TRBJ2-6, with D unresolved. Trimming shortened V by 2 bases and J by 2 bases, and 4 bases separated the two germline ends. This CDR3 spans 14 amino acids. This chain's CDR3 is CASSLPPGANVLTF. CDR3 coding DNA: TGTGCCAGCAGTTTACCCCCTGGGGCCAACGTCCTGACTTTC.

The V call is TRBV6-6, the J call TRBJ1-3; TRBD1 might be the D (5 bases). The CDR3 runs to 15 residues. Trimming shortened V by 6 bases and J by 0 bases, and 12 bases separated the two germline ends. Germline loops: CDR1 MNHNY, CDR2 SVGAGI (reference sequence). CDR3 coding DNA: TGTGCCAGCAGCCCTCAGGGAGCCTCTGGAAACACCATATATTTT. Its protein product is CASSPQGASGNTIYF.

This clonotype was observed a few times. This chain links TRBV18 with TRBJ1-1, with D uncertain. V gave up 4 bases and J gave up 2 bases, with 8 bases separating them. The CDR3 totals 13 residues. CDR1 and CDR2 from the germline V gene are KGHSH and LQKENI. DNA of the CDR3: TGTGCCAGCTCACGGGTCGATAACACTGAAGCTTTCTTT. Translated, it gives CASSRVDNTEAFF.

Here the CDR3 DNA reads TGTGCCAGCTCACCCGAGGGGGTGGTGAGCACAGATACGCAGTATTTT. This sequence encodes CASSPEGVVSTDTQYF. The chain has TRBV18 and TRBJ2-3; perhaps TRBD1 as D (6 bases). V was clipped by 3 bases and J by 0 bases, with 13 bases between them. The V gene's germline CDR1 is KGHSH and CDR2 LQKENI. The CDR3 is 16 residues long.

To note about this clonotype: Germline is not matched at one junction end, which may reflect a read error. The chain combines TRBV9 with TRBJ2-6; possibly TRBD2 for D (6 bases). Germline V gives CDR1 SGDLS, CDR2 YYNGEE. The CDR3 covers 14 residues. The CDR3 region is CASRSGSGANVLTF. CDR3 sequence (DNA): TGTGCCAGCAGAAGCGGGTCTGGGGCTAACGTCCTGACTTTC.

In its sample, this clonotype was seen a few times. The V and J genes are TRBV7-2 and TRBJ2-5; 11 positions match TRBD2. Germline V gene data show CDR1 as SGHTA and CDR2 as FQGNSA. The V segment lost 1 base and the J segment 3 bases; nucleotides outside the gene matches: 13. The CDR3 contains 19 residues. Here the CDR3 DNA reads TGTGCCAGCAGCTTAGACGGGACTAGCGGACCCCGTCAAAAAGAGACCCAGTACTTC. This encodes CASSLDGTSGPRQKETQYF. Complete variable domain (other parts from reference TRBV7-2 and TRBJ2-5): GAGVSQSPSNKVTEKGKDVELRCDPISGHTALYWYRQSLGQGLEFLIYFQGNSAPDKSGLPSDRFSAERTGGSVSTLTIQRTQQEDSAVYLCASSLDGTSGPRQKETQYFGPGTRLLVL.

This clonotype was counted between two and nine times. The rearrangement uses TRBV7-2 and TRBJ1-3; D gene uncertain. V was trimmed by 5 bases and J by 0 bases, leaving 14 bases between them. Looked up from germline, CDR1 is SGHTA and CDR2 is FQGNSA. CDR3 length equals 16 residues. The CDR3 spells CASSPRGPNSGNTIYF. The CDR3 DNA reads TGTGCCAGCAGCCCGCGAGGGCCTAACTCTGGAAACACCATATATTTT.

The J gene is TRBJ2-3, the V gene TRBV25-1; the D is unclear. Germline CDR1 MGHDK, CDR2 SYGVNS. With 1 base removed from V and 6 bases from J, the gap between germline ends came to 8 bases. This CDR3 has 13 residues. CDR3 sequence: CASSESPRDTQYF. DNA of the CDR3: TGTGCCAGCAGTGAATCCCCTAGGGATACGCAGTATTTT.

The rearrangement uses TRBV10-3 and TRBJ2-7, with a possible D match to TRBD2 (6 bases). CDR3 length: 14 amino acids. V was clipped by 5 bases and J by 5 bases, with 16 bases between them. Germline CDR1 reads ENHRY; CDR2 reads SYGVKD. The CDR3 nucleotides read TGTGCCATCAGTAGCCCAGCGGGTAATAACGAGCAGTACTTC. It yields the protein CAISSPAGNNEQYF.

This clonotype was counted a few times. The chain combines TRBV6-2 or TRBV6-3 with TRBJ2-1; 14 nucleotides agree with TRBD2. The CDR3 has 14 residues. Looked up from germline, CDR1 is MNHEY and CDR2 is SVGEGT. The V and J ends lost 5 bases and 10 bases, in that order; junction bases with no gene match: 4. The DNA of the CDR3 is TGTGCCAGCAGTGGACTAGCGGGAGGCGGCGAGCAGTTCTTC. This codes for CASSGLAGGGEQFF.

J is TRBJ2-3 and V is TRBV2; 7 bases fit TRBD2. The CDR3 is 12 amino acids. The germline CDR1 and CDR2 sequences are SNHLY and FYNNEI. The V segment lost 8 bases and the J segment 4 bases; nucleotides outside the gene matches: 3. In DNA, the CDR3 is TGTGCCAGCCAGCGGGGCCCAGATACGCAGTATTTT. Its protein is CASQRGPDTQYF.

This sequence joins TRBV27 and TRBJ2-1; possible D gene TRBD2, 6 bases. Trimming stripped 2 bases from V and 8 bases from J, with 13 bases between. The CDR3 consists of 14 residues. Germline-derived CDR1 and CDR2 are MNHEY and SMNVEV (reference sequence). The CDR3 loop reads CASSLGGWEDEQFF. CDR3 DNA: TGTGCCAGCAGTTTAGGCGGCTGGGAGGATGAGCAGTTCTTC.

This clonotype showed up just a few times. V and J are TRBV5-1 and TRBJ1-2, with no clear D. Germline CDR1 reads SGHRS; CDR2 reads YFSETQ. V was clipped by 0 bases and J by 4 bases, with 10 bases between them. The CDR3 runs 14 residues. CDR3 DNA sequence: TGCGCCAGCAGCTTGGAGCCGGACCCCTATGGCTACACCTTC. It translates to CASSLEPDPYGYTF.

The chain is built from TRBV21-1 and TRBJ2-5; the table's D gene call, TRBD2, was not cross checked with the DNA. TRBV21-1 is recorded as a pseudogene. The CDR3 is 15 amino acids. CDR3 sequence reads: CASSKVGREKETQYF. DNA of the CDR3: TGTGCCAGCAGCAAAGTGGGGAGAGAGAAAGAGACCCAGTACTTC.

This clonotype was seen more than once but under ten times. The chain couples TRBV28 to TRBJ1-1; D not resolved. CDR3 length equals 15 residues. Trimming cost V 8 bases and J 1 base, with 17 bases left between them. Per germline, CDR1 MDHEN and CDR2 SYDVKM. The DNA of the CDR3 is TGTGCCAGCTCCCCTCTGGGTCTGGAGAACACTGAAGCTTTCTTT. This translates into CASSPLGLENTEAFF.

This rearrangement joins TRBV6-1 to TRBJ2-3, with unresolved D. Looked up from germline, CDR1 is MNHNS and CDR2 is SASEGT. Trimming cost V 7 bases and J 1 base, with 9 bases left between them. This CDR3 region has 13 residues. CDR3 loop: CASIRRGTDTQYF. The CDR3 bases are TGTGCCAGCATACGCCGTGGCACAGATACGCAGTATTTT.

This clonotype has at least ten counts. J is TRBJ1-2 and V is TRBV10-1; 7 nucleotides match TRBD1. The junction had 2 bases not matched to a gene; V was cut back by 7 bases and J by 3 bases. The CDR3 has 12 amino acids. Germline loops: CDR1 WNHNN, CDR2 SYGVQD (reference sequence). CDR3 coding DNA: TGCGCCAGCATGAGGGGGCACTATGGCTACACCTTC. Translating it yields CASMRGHYGYTF.

Within the sample, this clonotype is medium-sized. The chain joins TRBV29-1 to TRBJ2-1; the match to TRBD2 covers 14 bases. The CDR3 has 13 amino acids. Trimming cost V 6 bases and J 9 bases; bases outside gene matches: 4. CDR1 SQVTM and CDR2 ANQGSEA come from the germline V gene. The CDR3 DNA is TGCAGCGTACCGACTAGCGGGAGGGGTGAGCAGTTCTTC. Its translation: CSVPTSGRGEQFF.

This clonotype came up a few times. This CDR3 reads CASSLALAYEQYF. In DNA, the CDR3 is TGTGCCAGCAGCTTAGCGCTAGCCTACGAGCAGTACTTC. The rearrangement links TRBV7-9 to TRBJ2-7; D gene unclear. The CDR3 covers 13 residues. With 0 bases removed from V and 2 bases from J, the gap between germline ends came to 5 bases. Germline CDR1 SEHNR, CDR2 FQNEAQ (reference sequence).

The table lists this clonotype with a few counts. Its ends do not fully match the called genes, so a read error is possible. This chain joins TRBV28 and TRBJ1-2; D perhaps matches TRBD1 (5 bases). Germline V gives CDR1 MDHEN, CDR2 SYDVKM. The CDR3 consists of 13 residues. The CDR3 reads CASSLRGRPGSPF. Written as DNA, the CDR3 is TGTGCCAGCAGTTTAAGGGGCCGGCCTGGGTCGCCATTC.

This chain connects TRBV28 to TRBJ2-7, with 7 bases lining up with TRBD2. This CDR3 has 13 amino acids. Trimming at V came to 8 bases and at J to 7 bases, leaving 11 bases not matched to a gene. The germline gives CDR1 MDHEN, CDR2 SYDVKM. This chain's CDR3 is CASRGGRAVEQYF. The CDR3 DNA is TGTGCCAGCCGAGGAGGGAGGGCCGTAGAGCAGTACTTC.

This clonotype showed up just a few times. The V call is TRBV7-9, the J call TRBJ2-6, with TRBD1 as a possible D gene (5 bases). The CDR3 has 16 amino acids. Germline V gives CDR1 SEHNR, CDR2 FQNEAQ (reference sequence). Trimming took 1 base from V and 1 from J, leaving 8 bases between them. The CDR3 loop reads CASSLVGQSGANVLTF. The CDR3 bases are TGTGCCAGCAGCTTAGTGGGGCAGTCTGGGGCCAACGTCCTGACTTTC.

This clonotype occurred a few times. J is TRBJ2-7 and V is TRBV29-1; 7 bases align to TRBD1. The ends lost 6 bases at V and 3 bases at J; junction bases unmatched: 5. There are 12 residues in the CDR3. Germline assignment: CDR1 SQVTM and CDR2 ANQGSEA. CDR3 DNA: TGCAGCGTGGCGGCAGGGGGCTACGAGCAGTACTTC. Translation gives CSVAAGGYEQYF.

The chain is built from TRBV28 and TRBJ2-5; 10 bases align to TRBD1. Unmatched junction bases numbered 10, after V lost 5 bases and J lost 4 bases. The CDR3 has 16 amino acids. Germline V gene sequence: CDR1 MDHEN, CDR2 SYDVKM. The CDR3 sequence is CASSNPGQGGGETQYF. The CDR3 region has the DNA TGTGCCAGCAGTAACCCCGGACAGGGGGGAGGAGAGACCCAGTACTTC.